This T cell receptor beta chain was found in a study of cytomegalovirus exposure and HLA in healthy donors. PCR used 60 Vbeta primers and 13 Jbeta primers. Some clones are missing from TCRdb's copy, which holds only in-frame ones; the method was immunoSEQ multiplex PCR. The top ten clones hold about 3.5% of a sample with roughly 100,000 clones, 55% to 75% of them seen once. Per the germline V gene, CDR1 is SGHAT and CDR2 is FQNNGV. V was cut by 0 bases and J by 2 bases, with 10 bases left in between. This CDR3 is 15 amino acids long. Sequences were obtained from PBMCs. The V gene is TRBV11-2, the J gene TRBJ1-2; D gene uncertain. The TCR comes from a man aged 55 to 70 in good health and CMV-seronegative. Here the CDR3 DNA reads TGTGCCAGCAGCTTAGATCGGGATTTGAACTATGGCTACACCTTC. The encoded protein is CASSLDRDLNYGYTF.